The source of this T cell receptor (beta chain) is a study of T cell responses to AZD1222 COVID-19 vaccine. Findings and limits, study-wide: Unmutated variant regions are reportedly targeted by nearly half of spike-specific TCRs. Most donors were white British, females outnumbered males, and clonal diversity was possibly underestimated.

TCRdb's copy holds only in-frame clones and misses some; the assay was immunoSEQ multiplex PCR. The repertoire includes 150,000 or so clones, more than 85% of them detected once, and about 1.5% sits in the top ten. About this clone: Its antigen is still unknown.

From germline, CDR1 is KGHDR and CDR2 SFDVKD. V lost 4 bases and J lost 0, with 26 bases in between. CDR3 length: 20 amino acids. This sequence joins TRBV24-1 and TRBJ1-1; D possibly corresponds to TRBD1 (5 bases). This TCR was sampled from an adult in good health. The sequenced sample was peripheral blood, obtained on day 0 of AZD1222 vaccination. DNA for the CDR3: TGTGCCACCAGTGACCGCGTTAGGACATTTCTAGTGGGTATGAACACTGAAGCTTTCTTT. It encodes CATSDRVRTFLVGMNTEAFF.